A single sample gave rise to the 9 T cell receptor beta chains below, sequenced in a study of post-analysis software for immune sequencing data. Whole-study results and caveats: Five or six TRBV segments appeared more often in patients than in controls, and TRBV5-6, TRBV5-1 and TRBV20-1 were among these.

Prepared TCR beta cDNA libraries contained unique molecular identifiers. TCRdb processed the PCR reads anew with MiXCR; each CDR3 protein has one entry. There are around 500,000 distinct CDR3 sequences in the sample; around 31% occur only once, and approximately 6% lies in the top ten. The antigens for these receptors are not known. The sequencing input was blood. All receptors derive from a girl younger than 18 with multiple sclerosis.

The gene calls are TRBV20-1 and TRBJ2-1; D is undetermined. V shed 0 bases and J shed 6 bases, with 12 bases lying between them. CDR1 is DFQATT and CDR2 is SNEGSKA in the germline V gene (reference sequence). The CDR3 contains 14 residues. CDR3 DNA sequence: TGCAGTGCTAGAGATTGGGCAAAATCCAATGAGCAGTTCTTC. It translates to CSARDWAKSNEQFF.

This chain links TRBV7-2 with TRBJ2-5, with TRBD1 identical over 8 bases. Looked up from germline, CDR1 is SGHTA and CDR2 is FQGNSA. The junction had 6 bases not matched to a gene; V was cut back by 4 bases and J by 5 bases. The CDR3 totals 14 residues. For the CDR3, the DNA is TGTGCCAGCAGCTCCCCAGGGGGCAAGGAGACCCAGTACTTC. Its protein is CASSSPGGKETQYF.

This clonotype was detected only a few times. The rearrangement uses TRBV4-2 and TRBJ2-5; 11 nucleotides match TRBD2. Germline V lookup: CDR1 LGHNA, CDR2 YNFKEQ. V gave up 4 bases and J gave up 2 bases; unmatched junction bases: 12. This CDR3 comprises 18 residues. The CDR3: CASSPRLAGGTLQETQYF. The CDR3 DNA is TGTGCCAGCAGCCCCCGGTTAGCGGGGGGGACTTTACAAGAGACCCAGTACTTC.

The rearrangement joins TRBV27 to TRBJ2-1; 14 nucleotides agree with TRBD2. Germline V gene sequence: CDR1 MNHEY, CDR2 SMNVEV (reference sequence). The CDR3 has 17 residues. The trim removed 3 bases at V and 6 bases at J, leaving 7 bases unmatched. CDR3 DNA sequence: TGTGCCAGCAGTTTGACTAGCGGGGGGGTTCCCCTCAATGAGCAGTTCTTC. Residues: CASSLTSGGVPLNEQFF.

This clonotype was counted a few times. The rearrangement uses TRBV20-1 and TRBJ2-7; D is possibly TRBD1 or TRBD2 (5 bases each). CDR1 is DFQATT, CDR2 SNEGSKA, per germline (reference sequence). The CDR3 sequence is 13 residues long. The germline V and J ends were trimmed by 6 bases and 7 bases, with 19 bases remaining between them. This CDR3 is CSAPGTATWEQYF. The CDR3 DNA sequence: TGCAGTGCCCCCGGGACGGCGACGTGGGAGCAGTACTTC.

This chain joins TRBV7-9 and TRBJ1-3; 8 positions agree with TRBD1. This CDR3 contains 15 residues. J gave up 5 bases and V 5 bases, and 8 bases lay outside the gene matches. The V gene's germline CDR1 is SEHNR and CDR2 FQNEAQ (reference sequence). The CDR3 DNA is TGTGCCAGCAGCGGGGGACAGGCGGCAAGAAACACCATATATTTT. Its translation: CASSGGQAARNTIYF.

This clonotype was observed a few times. V and J are TRBV28 and TRBJ2-1; TRBD1 matches 12 bases. Germline CDR1 and CDR2: MDHEN and SYDVKM. Trimming cost V 6 bases and J 6 bases; bases outside gene matches: 6. This CDR3 comprises 15 residues. In nucleotides, the CDR3 is TGTGCCAGCAGACCGGGACAGGGGGCTCTCAATGAGCAGTTCTTC. It is translated as CASRPGQGALNEQFF.

The chain links TRBV29-1 to TRBJ1-2; D is possibly TRBD1 (6 bases). Trimming stripped 4 bases from V and 2 bases from J, with 17 bases between. CDR1 SQVTM and CDR2 ANQGSEA come from the germline V gene. The CDR3 consists of 15 residues. The CDR3 DNA is TGCAGCGTTGGGGTGTCAGGGGCTCTAAACTATGGCTACACCTTC. It encodes CSVGVSGALNYGYTF.

This chain joins TRBV29-1 and TRBJ2-1; 11 positions agree with TRBD2. Trimming cost V 4 bases and J 8 bases; bases outside gene matches: 13. There are 16 residues in the CDR3. CDR1 and CDR2 from the germline V gene are SQVTM and ANQGSEA. The CDR3 sequence: CSVVVIAGGPRHEQFF. The CDR3 region has the DNA TGCAGCGTTGTCGTGATAGCGGGGGGGCCGCGGCATGAGCAGTTCTTC.